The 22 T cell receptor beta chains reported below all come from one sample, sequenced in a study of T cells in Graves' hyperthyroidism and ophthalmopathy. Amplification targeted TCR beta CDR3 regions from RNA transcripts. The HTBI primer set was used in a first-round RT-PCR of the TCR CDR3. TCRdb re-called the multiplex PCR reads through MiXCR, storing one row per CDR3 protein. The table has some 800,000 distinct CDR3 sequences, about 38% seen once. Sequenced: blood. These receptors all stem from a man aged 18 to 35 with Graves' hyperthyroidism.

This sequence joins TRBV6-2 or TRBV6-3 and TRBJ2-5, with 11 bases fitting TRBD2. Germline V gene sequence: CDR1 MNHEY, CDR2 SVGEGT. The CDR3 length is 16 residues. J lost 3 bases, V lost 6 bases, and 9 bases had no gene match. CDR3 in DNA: TGTGCCAGCAGCACAACTAGCGGGGGTTCGAAAGAGACCCAGTACTTC. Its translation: CASSTTSGGSKETQYF.

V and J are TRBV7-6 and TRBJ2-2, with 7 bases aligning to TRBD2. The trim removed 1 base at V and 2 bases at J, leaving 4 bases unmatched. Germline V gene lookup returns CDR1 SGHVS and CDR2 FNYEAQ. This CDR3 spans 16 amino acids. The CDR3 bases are TGTGCCAGCAGCTTAGAAGCGGGGATTAACACCGGGGAGCTGTTTTTT. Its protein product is CASSLEAGINTGELFF.

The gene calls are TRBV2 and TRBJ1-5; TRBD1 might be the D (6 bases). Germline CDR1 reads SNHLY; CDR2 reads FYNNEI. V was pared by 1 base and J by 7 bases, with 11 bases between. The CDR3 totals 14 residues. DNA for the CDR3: TGTGCCAGCAGTGAAGAGAGGGGGGTGCAGCCCCAGCATTTT. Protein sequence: CASSEERGVQPQHF.

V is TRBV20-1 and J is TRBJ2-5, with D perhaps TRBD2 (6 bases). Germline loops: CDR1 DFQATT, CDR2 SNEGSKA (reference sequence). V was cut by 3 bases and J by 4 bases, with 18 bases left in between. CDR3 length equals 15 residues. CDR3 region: CSASPFFQGGETQYF. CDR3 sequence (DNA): TGCAGTGCTAGTCCATTCTTTCAGGGAGGAGAGACCCAGTACTTC.

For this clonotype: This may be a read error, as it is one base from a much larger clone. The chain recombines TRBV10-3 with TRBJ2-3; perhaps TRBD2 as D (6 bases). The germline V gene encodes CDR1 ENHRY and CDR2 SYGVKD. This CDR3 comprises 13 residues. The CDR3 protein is CAISETSTDMQYF. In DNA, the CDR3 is TGTGCCATCAGTGAAACTAGCACAGATATGCAGTATTTT.

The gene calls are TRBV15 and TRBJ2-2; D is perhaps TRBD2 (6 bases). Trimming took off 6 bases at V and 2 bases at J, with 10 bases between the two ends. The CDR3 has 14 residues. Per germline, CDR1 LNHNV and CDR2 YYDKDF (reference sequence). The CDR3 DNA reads TGTGCCACCAGTGGAGGGGTAAACACCGGGGAGCTGTTTTTT. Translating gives CATSGGVNTGELFF. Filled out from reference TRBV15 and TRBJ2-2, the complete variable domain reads DAMVIQNPRYQVTQFGKPVTLSCSQTLNHNVMYWYQQKSSQAPKLLFHYYDKDFNNEADTPDNFQSRRPNTSFCFLDIRSPGLGDTAMYLCATSGGVNTGELFFGEGSRLTVL.

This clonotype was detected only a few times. In nucleotides, the CDR3 is TGCAGTGCTAGAGATCCGGGGCGGACCTACGAGCAGTACTTC. Its translation: CSARDPGRTYEQYF. The chain carries TRBV20-1 and TRBJ2-7; either TRBD1 or TRBD2 may supply D (5 bases each). The CDR3 covers 14 residues. Germline CDR1 reads DFQATT; CDR2 reads SNEGSKA (reference sequence). V was trimmed by 0 bases and J by 2 bases, leaving 11 bases between them.

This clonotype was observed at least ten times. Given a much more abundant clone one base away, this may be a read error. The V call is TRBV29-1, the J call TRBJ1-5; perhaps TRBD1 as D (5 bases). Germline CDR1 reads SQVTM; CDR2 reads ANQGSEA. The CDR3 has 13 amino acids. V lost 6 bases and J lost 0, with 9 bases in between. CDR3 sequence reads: CSVATDSNQPQHF. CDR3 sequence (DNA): TGCAGCGTCGCGACAGATAGCAATCAGCCCCAGCATTTT. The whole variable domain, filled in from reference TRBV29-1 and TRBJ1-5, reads SAVISQKPSRDICQRGTSLTIQCQVDSQVTMMFWYRQQPGQSLTLIATANQGSEATYESGFVIDKFPISRPNLTFSTLTVSNMSPEDSSIYLCSVATDSNQPQHFGDGTRLSIL.

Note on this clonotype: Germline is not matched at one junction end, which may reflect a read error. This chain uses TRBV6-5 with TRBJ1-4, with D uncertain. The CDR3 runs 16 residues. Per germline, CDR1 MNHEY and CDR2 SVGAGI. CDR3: CASSYSPSRGNEKLFF. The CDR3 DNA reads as TGTGCCAGCAGCTACTCGCCCTCACGTGGAAATGAAAAACTGTTTTTT.

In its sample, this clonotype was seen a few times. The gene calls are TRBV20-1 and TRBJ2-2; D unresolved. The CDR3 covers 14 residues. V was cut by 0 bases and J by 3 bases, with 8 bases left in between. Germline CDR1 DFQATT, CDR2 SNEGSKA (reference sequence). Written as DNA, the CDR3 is TGCAGTGCTAGAGATTGGGCTTACACCGGGGAGCTGTTTTTT. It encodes CSARDWAYTGELFF.

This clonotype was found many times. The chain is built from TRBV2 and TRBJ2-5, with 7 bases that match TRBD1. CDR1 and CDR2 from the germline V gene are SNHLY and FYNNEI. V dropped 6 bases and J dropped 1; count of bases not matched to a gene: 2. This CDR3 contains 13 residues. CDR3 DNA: TGTGCCAGCAGCCGGGACAGCCAAGAGACCCAGTACTTC. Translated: CASSRDSQETQYF. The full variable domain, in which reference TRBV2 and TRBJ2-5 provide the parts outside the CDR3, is EPEVTQTPSHQVTQMGQEVILRCVPISNHLYFYWYRQILGQKVEFLVSFYNNEISEKSEIFDDQFSVERPDGSNFTLKIRSTKLEDSAMYFCASSRDSQETQYFGPGTRLLVL.

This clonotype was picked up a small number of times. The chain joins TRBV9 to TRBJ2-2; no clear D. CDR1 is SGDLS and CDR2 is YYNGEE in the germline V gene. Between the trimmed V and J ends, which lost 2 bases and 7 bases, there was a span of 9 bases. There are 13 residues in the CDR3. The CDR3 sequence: CASSVPNHGELFF. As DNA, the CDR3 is TGTGCCAGCAGCGTGCCCAACCACGGGGAGCTGTTTTTT.

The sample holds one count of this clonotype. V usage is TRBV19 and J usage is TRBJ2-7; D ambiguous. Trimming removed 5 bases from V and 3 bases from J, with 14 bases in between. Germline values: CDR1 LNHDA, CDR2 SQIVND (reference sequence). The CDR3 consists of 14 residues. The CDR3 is CASSFFRSSYEQYF. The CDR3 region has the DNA TGTGCCAGTAGTTTTTTTCGCTCCAGCTACGAGCAGTACTTC.

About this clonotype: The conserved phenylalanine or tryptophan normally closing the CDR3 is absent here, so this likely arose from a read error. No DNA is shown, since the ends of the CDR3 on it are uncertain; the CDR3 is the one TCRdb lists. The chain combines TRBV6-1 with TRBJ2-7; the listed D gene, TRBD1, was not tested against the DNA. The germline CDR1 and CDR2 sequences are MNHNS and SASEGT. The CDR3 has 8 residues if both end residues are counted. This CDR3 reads CASTDRDR.

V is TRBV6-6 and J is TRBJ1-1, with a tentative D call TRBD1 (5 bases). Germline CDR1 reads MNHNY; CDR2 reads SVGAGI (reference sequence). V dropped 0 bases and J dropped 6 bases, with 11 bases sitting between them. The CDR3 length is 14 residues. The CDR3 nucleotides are TGTGCCAGCAGTTACTCTGGGGGAATCGCTGAAGCTTTCTTT. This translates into CASSYSGGIAEAFF.

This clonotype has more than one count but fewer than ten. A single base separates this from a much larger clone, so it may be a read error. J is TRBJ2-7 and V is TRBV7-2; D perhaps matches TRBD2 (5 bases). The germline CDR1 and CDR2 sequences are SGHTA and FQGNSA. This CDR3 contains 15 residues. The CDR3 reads CASSLAGVGFYEQHF. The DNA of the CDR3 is TGTGCCAGCAGCTTAGCCGGGGTTGGATTCTACGAGCAGCACTTC.

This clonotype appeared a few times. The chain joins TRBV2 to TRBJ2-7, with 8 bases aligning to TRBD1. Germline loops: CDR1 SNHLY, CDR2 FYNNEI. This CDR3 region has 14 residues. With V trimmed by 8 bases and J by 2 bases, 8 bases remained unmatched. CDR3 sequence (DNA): TGTGCCAGCGGGGGCGGACAGGGACCCTACGAGCAGTACTTC. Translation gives CASGGGQGPYEQYF.

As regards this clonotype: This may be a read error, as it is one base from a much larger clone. The CDR3 region has the DNA TGTGCTAGCAGCTTAGTGACAGGGAAAGGAGACGAGCAGTACTTC. It is translated as CASSLVTGKGDEQYF. The genes are TRBV7-7 and TRBJ2-7; TRBD1 matches 7 bases. The CDR3 extends over 15 amino acids. Looked up from germline, CDR1 is SSHAT and CDR2 is FNYEAQ (reference sequence).

For the CDR3, the DNA is TGTGCCAGCAGTTTTAGCGCAGGGACCGGGTACTTC. It specifies CASSFSAGTGYF. This chain uses TRBV12-3 or TRBV12-4 with TRBJ2-7; possibly TRBD1 or TRBD2 for D (5 bases each). Trimming removed 3 bases from V and 12 bases from J, with 15 bases in between. The CDR3 consists of 12 residues.

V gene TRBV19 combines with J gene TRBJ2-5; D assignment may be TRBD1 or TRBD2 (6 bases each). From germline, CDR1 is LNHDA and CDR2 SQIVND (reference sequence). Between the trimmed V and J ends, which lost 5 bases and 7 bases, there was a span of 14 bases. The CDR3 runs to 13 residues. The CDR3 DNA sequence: TGTGCCAGTAGTGGACAGCGGGCTGGGACCCAGTACTTC. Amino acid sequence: CASSGQRAGTQYF.

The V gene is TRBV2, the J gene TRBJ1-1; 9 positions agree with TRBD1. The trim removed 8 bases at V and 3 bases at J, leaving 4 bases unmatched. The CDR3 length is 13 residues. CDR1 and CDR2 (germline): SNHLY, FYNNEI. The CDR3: CASWTGEYTEAFF. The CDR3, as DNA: TGTGCCAGCTGGACAGGGGAGTACACTGAAGCTTTCTTT.

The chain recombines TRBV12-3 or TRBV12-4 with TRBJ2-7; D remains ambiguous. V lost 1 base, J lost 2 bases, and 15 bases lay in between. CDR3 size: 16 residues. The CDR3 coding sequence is TGTGCCAGCAGTTTAGTATGGCAGAAGTCCACCTACGAGCAGTACTTC. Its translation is CASSLVWQKSTYEQYF.